A single sample gave rise to the 18 T cell receptor beta chains below, sequenced in a study of T cell responses to AZD1222 COVID-19 vaccine. Repertoires were generated with immunoSEQ multiplex PCR, while TCRdb's copy carries only in-frame clones and drops some. Among about 150,000 clones listed, under 95% were seen once. Sequenced material: peripheral blood, taken on day 0 of AZD1222 vaccination. The receptors were gathered from an adult in good health.

V and J are TRBV7-9 and TRBJ2-3; 8 bases map to TRBD2. Germline CDR1 and CDR2: SEHNR and FQNEAQ (reference sequence). V lost 5 bases, J lost 5 bases, and 9 bases stayed unmatched. The CDR3 sequence is 15 residues long. CDR3 sequence (DNA): TGTGCCAGCAGCCCTAGCGGGTCATACAGAGATACGCAGTATTTT. This encodes CASSPSGSYRDTQYF.

The chain joins TRBV5-1 to TRBJ2-1, with 11 bases fitting TRBD1. V lost 4 bases to trimming and J lost 7 bases; unmatched junction nucleotides: 7. The CDR3 length is 15 residues. Germline CDR1 and CDR2: SGHRS and YFSETQ. The DNA for the CDR3 is TGCGCCAGCAGCCAGGGGACAGGGGGTAAGAATGAGCAGTTCTTC. Translation: CASSQGTGGKNEQFF.

This sequence joins TRBV9 and TRBJ2-7; perhaps TRBD2 as D (5 bases). Germline CDR1 SGDLS, CDR2 YYNGEE. Trimming removed 4 bases from V and 0 bases from J, with 11 bases in between. The CDR3 contains 14 residues. CDR3: CASSPARDSYEQYF. CDR3 nucleotide sequence: TGTGCCAGCAGCCCCGCGAGGGACTCCTACGAGCAGTACTTC.

This clone appeared a few times. The chain joins TRBV30 to TRBJ2-1, with TRBD2 as a possible D gene (7 bases). The CDR3 has 15 amino acids. CDR1 and CDR2 (germline): GTSNPN, SVGIG (reference sequence). V lost 6 bases and J 0 bases, leaving 15 bases between the germline ends. CDR3 coding DNA: TGTGCCTGTAATGGGGGGGCTAGCTCCTACAATGAGCAGTTCTTC. Its translation: CACNGGASSYNEQFF.

The genes are TRBV18 and TRBJ2-2; D could derive from TRBD1 or TRBD2 (6 bases each). CDR3 length: 16 amino acids. Trimming pared 2 bases from V and 4 bases from J, leaving 14 bases between. Germline CDR1 is KGHSH and CDR2 is LQKENI. DNA for the CDR3: TGTGCCAGCTCACCATTGTGGGGGGCAGGCACCGGGGAGCTGTTTTTT. This sequence encodes CASSPLWGAGTGELFF. The full variable domain, with the rest looked up from reference TRBV18 and TRBJ2-2, is NAGVMQNPRHLVRRRGQEARLRCSPMKGHSHVYWYRQLPEEGLKFMVYLQKENIIDESGMPKERFSAEFPKEGPSILRIQQVVRGDSAAYFCASSPLWGAGTGELFFGEGSRLTVL.

The chain combines TRBV2 with TRBJ1-4; D is uncertain. This CDR3 comprises 12 residues. V gave up 3 bases and J gave up 11 bases, with 10 bases separating them. Germline values: CDR1 SNHLY, CDR2 FYNNEI. The CDR3 DNA reads TGTGCCAGCAGTGATCTTCTGAGGAAACTGTTTTTT. Translating it yields CASSDLLRKLFF.

This clone occurred once. The chain combines TRBV7-3 with TRBJ2-3; D unresolved. Germline V CDR1 and CDR2: SGHTA, FQGTGA. CDR3 size: 12 residues. Trimming cost V 2 bases and J 6 bases, with 6 bases left between them. The CDR3 loop is CASSLYPDTQYF. In nucleotides, the CDR3 is TGTGCCAGCAGCTTATATCCCGATACGCAGTATTTT.

V usage is TRBV28 and J usage is TRBJ2-7; 7 bases match TRBD1. Germline CDR1 and CDR2: MDHEN and SYDVKM. The CDR3 is made up of 16 amino acids. V shed 6 bases and J 3 bases; nucleotides not matched to a gene: 14. CDR3 in amino acids: CASRTRQGPEVYEQYF. DNA for the CDR3: TGTGCCAGCAGAACCAGACAGGGTCCGGAAGTCTACGAGCAGTACTTC.

The rearrangement links TRBV24-1 to TRBJ2-1, with TRBD2 matching over 8 bases. Germline CDR1 and CDR2: KGHDR and SFDVKD. The CDR3 is made up of 16 amino acids. Unmatched junction bases numbered 12, after V lost 8 bases and J lost 4 bases. The CDR3 loop is CATTYGPAGEYNEQFF. The CDR3 DNA follows: TGTGCCACCACCTATGGCCCAGCGGGAGAGTACAATGAGCAGTTCTTC.

The chain recombines TRBV18 with TRBJ1-5, with D possibly being TRBD1 (6 bases). Germline V gives CDR1 KGHSH, CDR2 LQKENI. V was pared by 2 bases and J by 7 bases, with 6 bases between. The CDR3 spans 12 residues. DNA for the CDR3: TGTGCCAGCTCACCAGGGGGCCAGCCCCAGCATTTT. This encodes CASSPGGQPQHF.

The chain has TRBV2 and TRBJ1-1; D is perhaps TRBD1 (6 bases). Trimming pared 8 bases from V and 4 bases from J, leaving 17 bases between. The germline CDR1 and CDR2 sequences are SNHLY and FYNNEI. The CDR3 consists of 14 residues. Written as DNA, the CDR3 is TGTGCCAGCGTTGGCTCCAGGGGAGGCACTGAAGCTTTCTTT. Translating gives CASVGSRGGTEAFF.

The chain has TRBV27 and TRBJ1-6, with a tentative D call TRBD1 (5 bases). The CDR3 covers 17 residues. Per the germline V gene, CDR1 is MNHEY and CDR2 is SMNVEV (reference sequence). V lost 0 bases and J 8 bases, leaving 17 bases between the germline ends. Here the CDR3 DNA reads TGTGCCAGCAGTTTATCGTCGGGGGAAGGGGAATATTCACCCCTCCACTTT. Protein sequence: CASSLSSGEGEYSPLHF.

The chain combines TRBV11-2 with TRBJ1-1; 9 positions agree with TRBD1. V lost 1 base and J lost 5; bases outside the gene matches: 17. The CDR3 length is 19 residues. Germline CDR1 SGHAT, CDR2 FQNNGV. The CDR3 is CASSLGSPLGGQGKTEAFF. For the CDR3, the DNA is TGTGCCAGCAGCTTAGGTTCTCCTCTTGGAGGACAGGGGAAGACTGAAGCTTTCTTT.

This chain connects TRBV7-9 to TRBJ1-2, with D possibly TRBD1 on 5 matching bases. V lost 2 bases and J 3 bases, leaving 13 bases between the germline ends. The CDR3 loop spans 15 amino acids. CDR1 SEHNR and CDR2 FQNEAQ come from the germline V gene (reference sequence). The CDR3 sequence: CASSLSTVKHYGYTF. The CDR3 nucleotides are TGTGCCAGCAGCTTATCGACAGTTAAGCACTATGGCTACACCTTC.

The chain joins TRBV27 to TRBJ2-5; perhaps TRBD2 as D (6 bases). Trimming cost V 5 bases and J 2 bases, with 21 bases left between them. The CDR3 length is 17 residues. Germline CDR1 and CDR2: MNHEY and SMNVEV (reference sequence). The CDR3 DNA follows: TGTGCCAGCAGTCTCGGCCCCGCCCCTAGCGCGCAAGAGACCCAGTACTTC. Residues: CASSLGPAPSAQETQYF.

This clone was counted only a few times. The rearrangement links TRBV7-2 to TRBJ1-6; D possibly corresponds to TRBD1 (5 bases). CDR1 and CDR2 from the germline V gene are SGHTA and FQGNSA. The ends were cut back, 5 bases at V and 12 bases at J, with 8 bases in the middle. The CDR3 loop spans 11 amino acids. Here the CDR3 reads CASSRGGPLHF. DNA of the CDR3: TGTGCCAGCAGCCGTGGGGGACCCCTCCACTTT.

This clone was recorded a few times. The chain carries TRBV28 and TRBJ2-1; 14 bases fit TRBD2. V was pared by 6 bases and J by 8 bases, with 9 bases of the junction left unmatched. Germline CDR1 reads MDHEN; CDR2 reads SYDVKM. The CDR3 has 16 residues. The CDR3 sequence is CASSLGGLAGEDEQFF. CDR3 DNA sequence: TGTGCCAGCAGCCTAGGGGGACTAGCGGGAGAGGATGAGCAGTTCTTC.

CDR3 in DNA: TGTGCCAGCAGCTTTGGGCTAGCGGGGAACACAGATACGCAGTATTTT. As protein: CASSFGLAGNTDTQYF. The V gene is TRBV5-4, the J gene TRBJ2-3; 9 nucleotides line up with TRBD2. The CDR3 runs 16 residues. V lost 2 bases and J lost 2; bases outside the gene matches: 6. Per germline, CDR1 SGHNT and CDR2 YYREEE (reference sequence).